This paragraph covers one T cell receptor beta chain sequence. TCRdb's table, derived via immunoSEQ multiplex PCR, lists solely in-frame clones and lacks some. The sample lists about 20,000 clones; roughly 80% were seen once. This specimen belongs to a study of T cells in tumors after PD-1 blockade. The overall study: Patients had no prior checkpoint blockade, systemic immunosuppressants, or anti-cancer therapy within 4 weeks. Some patients also took daily vismodegib 150 mg during anti-PD-1 treatment. Mean per blood sample: 113,528 templates (roughly 21,000-270,000), approximately 37,000 unique clonotypes. Patients received pembrolizumab 200 mg every 3 weeks or cemiplimab 350 mg every 2 weeks.

The sample consisted of PBMCs, taken after anti-PD-1 therapy. The sequence derives from a human donor with advanced basal cell or squamous cell carcinoma (not recorded which).

Here the CDR3 reads CASSLTSGAGGELFF. The CDR3 DNA reads TGTGCCAGCAGTCTTACTAGCGGGGCGGGCGGGGAGCTGTTTTTT. This rearrangement joins TRBV6-5 to TRBJ2-2; 10 bases fit TRBD2. The CDR3 has 15 residues. Germline lookup yields CDR1 MNHEY and CDR2 SVGAGI. V lost 5 bases and J lost 7; bases outside the gene matches: 7.